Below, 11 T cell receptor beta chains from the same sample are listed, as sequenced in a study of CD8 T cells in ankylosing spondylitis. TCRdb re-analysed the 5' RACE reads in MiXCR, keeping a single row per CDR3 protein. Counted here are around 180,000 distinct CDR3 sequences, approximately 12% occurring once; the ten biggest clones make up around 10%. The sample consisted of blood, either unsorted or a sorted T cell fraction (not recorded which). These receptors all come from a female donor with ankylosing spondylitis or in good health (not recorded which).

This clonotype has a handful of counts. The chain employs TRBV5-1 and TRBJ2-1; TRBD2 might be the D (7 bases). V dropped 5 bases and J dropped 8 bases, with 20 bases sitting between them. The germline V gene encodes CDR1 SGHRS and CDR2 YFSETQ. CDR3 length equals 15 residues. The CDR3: CASRETGTTVDEQFF. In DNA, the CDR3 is TGCGCCAGCAGAGAAACAGGGACTACTGTGGATGAGCAGTTCTTC.

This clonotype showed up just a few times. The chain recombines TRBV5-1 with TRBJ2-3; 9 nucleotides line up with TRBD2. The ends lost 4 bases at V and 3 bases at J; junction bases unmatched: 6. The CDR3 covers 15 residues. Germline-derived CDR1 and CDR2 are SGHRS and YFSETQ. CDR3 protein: CASSPRAGGTDTQYF. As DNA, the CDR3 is TGCGCCAGCAGCCCAAGGGCGGGAGGGACAGATACGCAGTATTTT.

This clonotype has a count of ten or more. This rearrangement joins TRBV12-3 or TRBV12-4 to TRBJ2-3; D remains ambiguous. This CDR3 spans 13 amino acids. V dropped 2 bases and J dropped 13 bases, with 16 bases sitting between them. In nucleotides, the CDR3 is TGTGCCAGCAGTTTAACGGCCCGGAAAAGCGAGTATTTT. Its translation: CASSLTARKSEYF.

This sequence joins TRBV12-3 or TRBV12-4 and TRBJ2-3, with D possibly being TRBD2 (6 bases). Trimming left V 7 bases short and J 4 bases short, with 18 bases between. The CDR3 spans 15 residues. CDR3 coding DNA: TGTGCCAGCAATGGAGATGGGGGGTCACCAGATACGCAGTATTTT. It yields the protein CASNGDGGSPDTQYF.

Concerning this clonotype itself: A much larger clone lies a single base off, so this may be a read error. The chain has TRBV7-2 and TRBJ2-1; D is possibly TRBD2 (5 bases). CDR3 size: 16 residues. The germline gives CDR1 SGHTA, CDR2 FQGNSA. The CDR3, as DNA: TGTCCCAGCAGCTTAAATCCGGCGGGTTCCTACAATGAGCAGTTCTTC. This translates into CPSSLNPAGSYNEQFF.

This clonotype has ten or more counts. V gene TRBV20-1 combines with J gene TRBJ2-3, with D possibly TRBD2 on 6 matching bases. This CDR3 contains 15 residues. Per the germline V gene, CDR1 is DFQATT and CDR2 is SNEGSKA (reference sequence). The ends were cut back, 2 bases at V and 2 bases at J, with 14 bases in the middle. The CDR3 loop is CSARTLARDTDTQYF. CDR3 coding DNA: TGCAGTGCTAGAACACTAGCCCGGGACACAGATACGCAGTATTTT.

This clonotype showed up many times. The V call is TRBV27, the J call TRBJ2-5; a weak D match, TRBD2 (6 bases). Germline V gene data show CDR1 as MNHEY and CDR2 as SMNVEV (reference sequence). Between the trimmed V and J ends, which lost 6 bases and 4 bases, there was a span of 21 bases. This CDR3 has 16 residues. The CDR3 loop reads CASRKASVLSLETQYF. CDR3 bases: TGTGCCAGCAGAAAGGCTAGCGTCCTAAGTCTAGAGACCCAGTACTTC.

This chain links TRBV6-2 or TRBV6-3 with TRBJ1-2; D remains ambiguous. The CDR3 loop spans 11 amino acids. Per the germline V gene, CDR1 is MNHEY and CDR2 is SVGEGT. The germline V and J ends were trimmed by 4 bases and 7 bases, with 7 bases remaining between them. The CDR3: CASSSSGGYTF. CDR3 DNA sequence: TGTGCCAGCAGTTCGTCCGGTGGCTACACCTTC.

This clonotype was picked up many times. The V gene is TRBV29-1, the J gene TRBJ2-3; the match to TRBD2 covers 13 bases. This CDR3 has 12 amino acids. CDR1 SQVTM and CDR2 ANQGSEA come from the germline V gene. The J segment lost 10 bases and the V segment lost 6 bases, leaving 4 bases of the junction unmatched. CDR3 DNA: TGCAGCGTAAGGGGACTAGCGGGGCCGCAGTATTTT. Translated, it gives CSVRGLAGPQYF.

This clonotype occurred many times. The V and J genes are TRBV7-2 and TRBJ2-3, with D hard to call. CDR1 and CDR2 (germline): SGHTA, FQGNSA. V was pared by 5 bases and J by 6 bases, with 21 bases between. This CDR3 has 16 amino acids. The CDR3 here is CASSRTQIHSADTQYF. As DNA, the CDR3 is TGTGCCAGCAGCCGCACACAGATCCACTCCGCGGATACGCAGTATTTT.

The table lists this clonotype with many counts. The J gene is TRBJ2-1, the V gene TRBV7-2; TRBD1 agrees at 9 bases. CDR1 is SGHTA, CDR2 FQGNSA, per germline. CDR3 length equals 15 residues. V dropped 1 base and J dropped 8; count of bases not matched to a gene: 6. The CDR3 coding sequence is TGTGCCAGCAGCTTAGATGGGACAGGGCTCTATGAGCAGTTCTTC. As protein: CASSLDGTGLYEQFF.